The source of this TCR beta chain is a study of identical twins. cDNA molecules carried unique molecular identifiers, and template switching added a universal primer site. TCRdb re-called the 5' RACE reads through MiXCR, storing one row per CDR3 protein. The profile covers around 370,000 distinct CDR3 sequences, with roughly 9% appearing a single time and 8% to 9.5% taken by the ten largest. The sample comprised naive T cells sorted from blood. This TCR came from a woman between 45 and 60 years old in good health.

CDR3 sequence reads: CASSPPGHLRETQYF. CDR3 bases: TGTGCCAGCAGCCCACCGGGACACCTTAGGGAGACCCAGTACTTC. This chain joins TRBV5-6 and TRBJ2-5; D possibly corresponds to TRBD1 (6 bases). Trimming pared 4 bases from V and 5 bases from J, leaving 18 bases between. The CDR3 covers 15 residues. The germline V gene has CDR1 SGHDT and CDR2 YYEEEE.